This T cell receptor beta chain was retrieved from a study of T-cell reconstitution after alpha-beta-depleted transplantation in children. It was with unique molecular identifiers that the TCRbeta library was prepared. Using its own MiXCR run on the PCR reads, TCRdb lists one record per CDR3 protein. The sample lists 580,000 or so distinct CDR3 sequences, 23% occurring once. This clonotype was picked up many times. Its antigen remains unidentified. This CDR3 is 14 amino acids long. V was clipped by 6 bases and J by 3 bases, with 15 bases between them. Regarding the study as a whole: A year post-transplant, T-cell counts and diversity derived mostly from newly produced T cells. Reportedly, only several hundred clones from non-depleted graft cells drove alpha-beta T-cell counts at about two months.

This TCR was recovered from a boy in the first two years of life who had a stem cell transplant for acute myeloid leukemia, so the T cells may come from the graft donor. V and J are TRBV12-3 or TRBV12-4 and TRBJ2-7; D not certain. The material sequenced was PBMCs, mostly from graft donor cells, taken 360 days after TCRalphabeta/CD19-depleted stem cell transplant. The CDR3 loop reads CASRRTDGFYEQYF. The CDR3 DNA sequence: TGTGCCAGCAGGAGAACGGACGGATTCTACGAGCAGTACTTC.